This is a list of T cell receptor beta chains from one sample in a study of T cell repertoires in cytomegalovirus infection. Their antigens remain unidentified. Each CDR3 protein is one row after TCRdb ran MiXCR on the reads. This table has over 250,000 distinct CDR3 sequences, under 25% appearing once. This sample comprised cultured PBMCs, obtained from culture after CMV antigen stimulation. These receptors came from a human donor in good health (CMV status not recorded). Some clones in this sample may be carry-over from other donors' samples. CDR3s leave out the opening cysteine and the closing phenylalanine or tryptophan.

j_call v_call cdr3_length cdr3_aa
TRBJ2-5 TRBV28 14 ASSLMAGGVGETQY
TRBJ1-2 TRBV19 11 ATSRTVLPSYT
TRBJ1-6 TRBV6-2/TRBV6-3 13 ASSSWDGSNSPLH
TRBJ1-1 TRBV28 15 ASSLFAGPGMNTEAF
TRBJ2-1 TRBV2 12 ASSGGSSLNEQF
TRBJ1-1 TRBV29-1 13 SVGTGRLGSTEAF
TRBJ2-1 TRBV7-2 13 ASSFPSGLYNEQF
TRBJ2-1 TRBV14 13 ASSQAPSGYNEQF
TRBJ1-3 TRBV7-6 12 ASSDGGPGNTIY
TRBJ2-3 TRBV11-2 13 ASSVRRLAGDTQY
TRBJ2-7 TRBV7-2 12 ASRSAAGNYEQY
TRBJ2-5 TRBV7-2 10 ASSLKPETQY
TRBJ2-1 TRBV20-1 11 SASKREGYEQF
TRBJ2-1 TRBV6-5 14 ASSYSKRESYNEQF
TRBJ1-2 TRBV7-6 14 ASSLGRAPTNYGYT
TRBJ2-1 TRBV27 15 ASSPHRGRLPPHEQF
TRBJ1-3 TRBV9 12 ASSAGGSGNTIY
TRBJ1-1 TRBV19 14 ASSSEVAGENTEAF
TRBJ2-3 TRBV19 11 ASSTGLADTQY
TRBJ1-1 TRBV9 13 ASSVVGTGGSEAF
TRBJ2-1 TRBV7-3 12 ASSRLAEYNEQF
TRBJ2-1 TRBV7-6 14 ASSYRGSGIYNEQF
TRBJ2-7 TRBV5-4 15 ASSLDQLAGEYYEQY
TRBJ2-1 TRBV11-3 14 ASSLASAPGDNEQF
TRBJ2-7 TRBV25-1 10 ASSEYTYEQY
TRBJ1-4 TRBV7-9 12 ASSLVPGDEKLF
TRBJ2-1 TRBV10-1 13 ASSESAGGYNEQF
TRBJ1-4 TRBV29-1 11 SVGDRSNEKLF
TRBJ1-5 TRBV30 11 AWSRDNNQPQH
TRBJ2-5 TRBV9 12 ASSSMGTQETQY
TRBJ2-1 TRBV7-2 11 ASSSGQYNEQF
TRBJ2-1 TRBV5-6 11 ASRYGQANEQF
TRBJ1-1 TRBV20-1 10 SATERYTEAF
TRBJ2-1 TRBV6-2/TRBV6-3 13 ASSSTSGSSDEQF
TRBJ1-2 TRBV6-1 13 ASSITATINYGYT
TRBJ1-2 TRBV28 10 ASSFGSLGYT
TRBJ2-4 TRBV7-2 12 ASSLELHQNIQY
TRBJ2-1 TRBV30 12 AWQGLASTNEQF
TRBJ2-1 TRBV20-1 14 SASPREPARGIEQF
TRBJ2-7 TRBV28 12 ASNLLGRPYEQY
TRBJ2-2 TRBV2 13 ASRGQAVRTGELF
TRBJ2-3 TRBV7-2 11 ASSAPPKDTQY
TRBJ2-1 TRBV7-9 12 ASSSIGGINEQF
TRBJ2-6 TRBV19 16 ASSGQGRFLSGANVLT
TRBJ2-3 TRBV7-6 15 ASSSTSSGSLADTQY
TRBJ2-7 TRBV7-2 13 ASSLSSDRADEQY
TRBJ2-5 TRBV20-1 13 SARKLAWYQETQY
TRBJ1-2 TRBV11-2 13 ASSTIRGRVYGYT
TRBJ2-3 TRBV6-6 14 ASSYNLAGITDTQY
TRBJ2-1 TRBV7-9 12 ASSSGLVSNEQF